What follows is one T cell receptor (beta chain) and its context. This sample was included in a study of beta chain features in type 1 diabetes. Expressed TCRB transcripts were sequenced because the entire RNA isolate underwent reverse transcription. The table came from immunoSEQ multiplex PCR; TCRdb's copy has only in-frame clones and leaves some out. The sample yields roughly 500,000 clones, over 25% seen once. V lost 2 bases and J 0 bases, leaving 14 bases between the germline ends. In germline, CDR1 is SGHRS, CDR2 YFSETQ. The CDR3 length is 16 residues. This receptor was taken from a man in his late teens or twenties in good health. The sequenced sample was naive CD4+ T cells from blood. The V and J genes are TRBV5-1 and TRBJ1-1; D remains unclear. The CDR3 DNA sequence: TGCGCCAGCAGCTTTTTTACGGGTTCCATGAACACTGAAGCTTTCTTT. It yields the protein CASSFFTGSMNTEAFF.